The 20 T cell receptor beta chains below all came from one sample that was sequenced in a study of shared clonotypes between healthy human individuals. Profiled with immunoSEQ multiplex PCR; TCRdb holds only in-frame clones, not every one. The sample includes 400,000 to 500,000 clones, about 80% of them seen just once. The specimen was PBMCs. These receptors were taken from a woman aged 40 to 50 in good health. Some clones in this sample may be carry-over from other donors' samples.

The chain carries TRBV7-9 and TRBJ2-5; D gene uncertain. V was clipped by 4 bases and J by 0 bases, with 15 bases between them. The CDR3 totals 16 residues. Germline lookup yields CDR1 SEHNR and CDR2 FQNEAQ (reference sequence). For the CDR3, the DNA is TGTGCCAGCAGCTATGGGAACGATTTGTACCAAGAGACCCAGTACTTC. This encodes CASSYGNDLYQETQYF.

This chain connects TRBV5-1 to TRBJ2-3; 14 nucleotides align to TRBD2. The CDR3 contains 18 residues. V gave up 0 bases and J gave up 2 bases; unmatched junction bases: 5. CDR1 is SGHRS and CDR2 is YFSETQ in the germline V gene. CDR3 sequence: CASSLGTSGRTYTDTQYF. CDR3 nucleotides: TGCGCCAGCAGCTTGGGGACTAGCGGGAGGACGTACACAGATACGCAGTATTTT.

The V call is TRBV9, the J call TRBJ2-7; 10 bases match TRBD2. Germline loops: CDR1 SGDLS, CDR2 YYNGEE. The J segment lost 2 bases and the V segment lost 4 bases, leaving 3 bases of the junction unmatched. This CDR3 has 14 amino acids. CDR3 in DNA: TGTGCCAGCAGCCCACTAGCGGGACCCTACGAGCAGTACTTC. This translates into CASSPLAGPYEQYF.

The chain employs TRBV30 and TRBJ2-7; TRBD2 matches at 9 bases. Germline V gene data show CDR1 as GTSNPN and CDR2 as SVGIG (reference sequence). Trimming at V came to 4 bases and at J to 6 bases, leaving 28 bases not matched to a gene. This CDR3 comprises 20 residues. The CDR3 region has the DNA TGTGCCTGGATTTCTCCGGGGACTAGCTTCGAGATCTCCTCTTATGGCGAGCAGTACTTC. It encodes CAWISPGTSFEISSYGEQYF.

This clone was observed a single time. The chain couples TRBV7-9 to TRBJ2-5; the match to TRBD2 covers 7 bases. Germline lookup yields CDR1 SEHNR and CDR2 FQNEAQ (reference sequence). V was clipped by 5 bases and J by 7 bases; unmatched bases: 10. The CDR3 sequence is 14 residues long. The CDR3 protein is CASSPASGMGTQYF. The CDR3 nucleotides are TGTGCCAGCAGCCCCGCCAGCGGGATGGGGACCCAGTACTTC. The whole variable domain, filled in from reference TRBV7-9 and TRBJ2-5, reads DTGVSQNPRHKITKRGQNVTFRCDPISEHNRLYWYRQTLGQGPEFLTYFQNEAQLEKSRLLSDRFSAERPKGSFSTLEIQRTEQGDSAMYLCASSPASGMGTQYFGPGTRLLVL.

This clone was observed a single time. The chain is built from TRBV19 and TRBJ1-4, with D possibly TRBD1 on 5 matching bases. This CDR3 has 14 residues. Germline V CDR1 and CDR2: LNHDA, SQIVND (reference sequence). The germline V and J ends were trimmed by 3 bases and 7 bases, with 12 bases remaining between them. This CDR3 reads CASSIGTRGEKLFF. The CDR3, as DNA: TGTGCCAGTAGTATCGGGACGCGGGGTGAAAAACTGTTTTTT.

CDR3 region: CASSDRGLAGPSYEQYF. The CDR3 DNA is TGTGCCAGCAGTGATCGGGGGCTAGCGGGGCCCTCCTACGAGCAGTACTTC. This chain uses TRBV6-1 with TRBJ2-7; 9 bases fit TRBD2. In germline, CDR1 is MNHNS, CDR2 SASEGT. Trimming removed 3 bases from V and 0 bases from J; junction bases left unmatched: 9. This CDR3 spans 17 amino acids.

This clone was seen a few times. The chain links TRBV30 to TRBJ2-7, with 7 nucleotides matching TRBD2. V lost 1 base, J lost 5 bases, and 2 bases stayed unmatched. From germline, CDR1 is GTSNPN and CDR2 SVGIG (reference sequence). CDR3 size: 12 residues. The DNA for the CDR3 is TGTGCCTGGAGTGGGGGAGGGAACGAGCAGTACTTC. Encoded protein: CAWSGGGNEQYF.

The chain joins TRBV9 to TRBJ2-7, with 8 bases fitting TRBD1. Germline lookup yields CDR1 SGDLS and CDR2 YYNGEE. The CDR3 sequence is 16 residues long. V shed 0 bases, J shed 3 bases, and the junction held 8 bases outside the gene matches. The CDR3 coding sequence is TGTGCCAGCAGCGTAGCTGAGGACAGGGTAAACTACGAGCAGTACTTC. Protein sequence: CASSVAEDRVNYEQYF.

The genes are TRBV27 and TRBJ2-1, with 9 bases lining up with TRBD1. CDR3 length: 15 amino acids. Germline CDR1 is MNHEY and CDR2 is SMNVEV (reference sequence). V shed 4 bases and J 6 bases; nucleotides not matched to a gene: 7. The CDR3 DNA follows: TGTGCCAGCAGTTCCCCGGGACAGGGCCGCAATGAGCAGTTCTTC. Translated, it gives CASSSPGQGRNEQFF.

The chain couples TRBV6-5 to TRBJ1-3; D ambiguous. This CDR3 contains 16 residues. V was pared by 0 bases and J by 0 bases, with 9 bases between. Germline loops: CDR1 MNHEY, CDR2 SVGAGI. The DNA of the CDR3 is TGTGCCAGCAGTTACTCTGTCAGAGGCTCTGGAAACACCATATATTTT. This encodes CASSYSVRGSGNTIYF.

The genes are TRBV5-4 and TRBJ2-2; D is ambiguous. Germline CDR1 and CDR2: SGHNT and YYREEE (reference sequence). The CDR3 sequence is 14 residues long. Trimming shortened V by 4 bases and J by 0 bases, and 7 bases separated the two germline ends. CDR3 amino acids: CASSPLANTGELFF. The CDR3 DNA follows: TGTGCCAGCAGCCCGCTCGCGAACACCGGGGAGCTGTTTTTT.

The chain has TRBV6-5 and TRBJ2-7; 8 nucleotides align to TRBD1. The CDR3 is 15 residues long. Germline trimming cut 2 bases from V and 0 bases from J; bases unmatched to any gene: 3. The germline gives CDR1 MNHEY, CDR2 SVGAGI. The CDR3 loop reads CASSYRDRPSYEQYF. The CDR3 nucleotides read TGTGCCAGCAGTTACCGGGACAGGCCCTCCTACGAGCAGTACTTC.

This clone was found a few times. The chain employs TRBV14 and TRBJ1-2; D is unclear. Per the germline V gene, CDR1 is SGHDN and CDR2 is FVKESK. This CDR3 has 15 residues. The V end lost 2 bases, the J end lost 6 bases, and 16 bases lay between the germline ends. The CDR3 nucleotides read TGTGCCAGCAGCCAACACGACTCCTGGGTTGATGGCTACACCTTC. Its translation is CASSQHDSWVDGYTF. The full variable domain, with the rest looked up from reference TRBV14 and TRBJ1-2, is EAGVTQFPSHSVIEKGQTVTLRCDPISGHDNLYWYRRVMGKEIKFLLHFVKESKQDESGMPNNRFLAERTGGTYSTLKVQPAELEDSGVYFCASSQHDSWVDGYTFGSGTRLTVV.

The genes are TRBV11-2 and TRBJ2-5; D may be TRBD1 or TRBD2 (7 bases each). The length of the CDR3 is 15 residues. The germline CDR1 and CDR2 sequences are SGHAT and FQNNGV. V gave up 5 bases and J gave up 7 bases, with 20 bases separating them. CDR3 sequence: CASSQGGDVGGTQYF. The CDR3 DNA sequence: TGTGCCAGCAGCCAGGGGGGGGATGTTGGTGGGACCCAGTACTTC.

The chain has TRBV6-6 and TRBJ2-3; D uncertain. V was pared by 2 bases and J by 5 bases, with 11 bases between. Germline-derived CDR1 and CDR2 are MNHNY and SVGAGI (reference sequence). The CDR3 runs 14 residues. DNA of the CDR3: TGTGCCAGCAGTTACATCTTTAGTGGAGATACGCAGTATTTT. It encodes CASSYIFSGDTQYF.

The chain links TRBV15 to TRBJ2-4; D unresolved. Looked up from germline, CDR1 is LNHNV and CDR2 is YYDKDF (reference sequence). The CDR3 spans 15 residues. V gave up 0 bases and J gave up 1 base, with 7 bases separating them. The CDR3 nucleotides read TGTGCCACCAGCAGAGAGGCCGGGGCCAAAAACATTCAGTACTTC. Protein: CATSREAGAKNIQYF. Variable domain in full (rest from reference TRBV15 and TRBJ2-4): DAMVIQNPRYQVTQFGKPVTLSCSQTLNHNVMYWYQQKSSQAPKLLFHYYDKDFNNEADTPDNFQSRRPNTSFCFLDIRSPGLGDTAMYLCATSREAGAKNIQYFGAGTRLSVL.

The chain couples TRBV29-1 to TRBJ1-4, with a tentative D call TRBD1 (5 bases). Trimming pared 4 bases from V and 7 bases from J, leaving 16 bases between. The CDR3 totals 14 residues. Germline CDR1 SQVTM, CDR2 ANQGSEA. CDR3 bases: TGCAGCGTTGCGCTCTCCGGGGGGAGTGAAAAACTGTTTTTT. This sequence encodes CSVALSGGSEKLFF.

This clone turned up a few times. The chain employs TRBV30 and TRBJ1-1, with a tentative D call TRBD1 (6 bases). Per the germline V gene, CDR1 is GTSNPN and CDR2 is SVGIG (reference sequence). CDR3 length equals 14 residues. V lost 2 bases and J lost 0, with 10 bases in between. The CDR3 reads CAWSSSGVNTEAFF. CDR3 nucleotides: TGTGCCTGGAGTAGTTCAGGGGTGAACACTGAAGCTTTCTTT.

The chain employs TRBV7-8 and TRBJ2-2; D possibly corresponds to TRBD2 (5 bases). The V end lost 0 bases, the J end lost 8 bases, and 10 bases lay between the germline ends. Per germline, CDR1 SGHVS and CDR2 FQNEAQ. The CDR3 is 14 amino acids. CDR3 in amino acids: CASSLAPSSGELFF. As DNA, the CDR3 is TGTGCCAGCAGCTTAGCGCCTAGCTCTGGGGAGCTGTTTTTT.